This T cell receptor beta chain was documented in a study of regulatory T cells in long-lasting Graves disease (dated by TCRdb to the early 2020s). Some background on the complete study: Patients with newly diagnosed Graves' disease had been on antithyroid drugs for under 3 months. The study was registered as a clinical trial and conducted in China. A total of some 33 samples were covered by TCR sequencing, comprising some 13 persistent and around 20 newly diagnosed Graves' disease patients. Patients with persistent Graves' disease were compared with patients with newly diagnosed Graves' disease using TCR sequencing and RNA sequencing of peripheral blood. The investigation overall reported the following: Persistent disease showed preferential use of TRBV28, TRBJ1-2 and TRBJ2-5, whereas newly diagnosed disease favored TRBV20-1 and TRBJ2-1. Only peripheral blood was studied, because thyroid tissue, the primary lesion, was inaccessible. Lower TCR Shannon entropy and fewer highly expanded clones were observed in persistent Graves' disease patients than in newly diagnosed patients, which suggested clonal expansion. Sequencing and analysis were restricted to the TCR beta chain. The small sample size was acknowledged by the authors as a limitation that may reduce accuracy. Persistent patients shared more public clonotypes among themselves (around 3,000) than newly diagnosed patients did (about 1,000).

The time point tag for this specimen amounts to: newly diagnosed GD, antithyroid drugs for less than 3 months. RNA was extracted from PBMCs in TRIzol for both TCR sequencing and RNA sequencing. The diagnosis of Graves' disease was made according to American Thyroid Association guidelines. Patients for the study were recruited at an endocrinology department in Xi'an, China. Each patient gave 8.5 to 9.5 milliliters of peripheral blood, collected in an EDTA anticoagulant tube. PBMCs were isolated by Ficoll Paque Plus density gradient separation without further T cell sorting. An Agilent 2100 Bioanalyzer and agarose gel were used to assess RNA quality, and a NanoDrop 2000 was used to measure RNA concentration. Counted from cysteine to phenylalanine, this CDR3 has 16 amino acids. Only CDR3 DNA remains: 48 bases, in frame from the first base. Ends trimmed: V by 4 bases, J by 0 bases; bases unmatched to a gene: 6. CDR1 SGHTS and CDR2 YDEGEE are derived from the germline V gene.

This clonotype was seen a handful of times. Its specific antigen is unknown. No quality values exist for individual bases; no much larger clone is one base distant. Libraries came from multiplex PCR. Sequencing was performed on an Illumina HiSeq 4000. iRepertoire HTBI primers and Arm-PCR amplification of CDR3 regions were used to construct TCR beta libraries. PCR products were gel purified before sequencing. On the study's bioinformatics: Gene usage analysis of CDR3 amino acid clonotypes used the 62 TRBV and fewer than 15 TRBJ segments found across samples. COPE and FqMerger were used to merge the filtered high-quality paired reads into contigs. Contigs were aligned with BLAST to IMGT TRBV, TRBD and TRBJ reference genes, and CDR3 was defined per IMGT. Clonotypes above 0.1% frequency were classified as highly expanded clones. Repertoire diversity was measured by Shannon entropy, and V-J evenness by the Gini coefficient. A clonotype was considered public if more than one individual shared it. TCRdb cleaned the public reads at Q25 with fastp, built clones with MiXCR and kept in-frame beta chains. Each CDR3 protein gets just one entry, which takes the most common genes and DNA from the rows behind it. The V and J calls come from TCRdb's annotation, not from the publication. Within this sample are under 800,000 distinct CDR3 sequences, with 16% of them counted one time only. The biggest ten clones account for around 19% of the sample.

The sample was also reused in another study, on T cells in Graves' hyperthyroidism and ophthalmopathy. As the second study states: Stable Graves' hyperthyroidism was defined as the absence of progression to ophthalmopathy over 18 months of follow-up. Hyperthyroidism patients were newly diagnosed, had a disease duration of under 2 months, and were aged 18 to 65 years. Exclusion was applied to patients with uncontrolled infections, other autoimmune diseases, pregnancy or lactation. Diagnoses were based on clinical symptoms, serum thyroxine and TRAb, thyroid ultrasound and orbital computed tomography. A first-round RT-PCR of the TCR CDR3 used the HTBI primer set with the Qiagen OneStep RT-PCR kit. Most expanded thyroid clonotypes (frequency above 0.001) were also detected in blood, a finding suggesting that blood repertoires may reflect thyroid immune responses. A 13 V-J signature model separated ophthalmopathy from stable hyperthyroidism, with just over 85% sensitivity and roughly 84% specificity in cross-validation and 80%/75% in testing. In validation, the model predicted progression to ophthalmopathy a median of approximately 6.3 months before onset, with roughly 70% sensitivity and around 76% specificity. A discovery cohort of roughly 100 patients, 43 with Graves' ophthalmopathy and 55 to 60 with stable Graves' hyperthyroidism, was used to find distinguishing TCR V-J signatures. Whether ophthalmopathy could be predicted prospectively was tested in an independent validation cohort made up of under 20 hyperthyroidism patients plus 17 patients who later progressed to ophthalmopathy. The roughly 100 discovery patients were randomly divided into training and test sets at a 7:3 ratio. The study also compared thyroid tissue and blood T-cell repertoires from 5 to 7 Graves' hyperthyroidism patients. Following sampling, methimazole starting at 30 mg daily was given to hyperthyroidism patients, and high-dose intravenous methylprednisolone was given to ophthalmopathy patients. A second multiplex PCR round built the libraries, followed by size selection and purification. The libraries were sequenced on an Illumina HiSeq2000 using paired-end 100 bp reads. SOAPnuke was used to process the raw data, removing reads that contained adapters or uncalled bases, had a mean Phred below 15, or lacked an exact match to the constant primer or identifier. High-quality paired reads were merged with COPE v1.2.5, and unique nucleotide sequences were defined as clonotypes. MiTCR v1.1 was used to align clonotypes to the IMGT TRBV, TRBD and TRBJ reference segments. Analysis was restricted to V-J combinations with a frequency above 0.0001, which covered approximately 99% of repertoires. A TCS score was defined as the ratio between F50 (clonal expansion) and ExV (chaos), using BLOSUM62-based TCRdist between CDR3 peptides within each V-J. Welch's t-statistics and random forest reduced fewer than 550 V-J features to 13, which were used in a naive Bayes classifier (R e1071). No statistical method was used to set the sample size in advance, and investigators knew the group allocation. According to the paper, TCR Vbeta CDR3 sequencing was carried out on 135 peripheral blood samples, which came from fewer than 50 ophthalmopathy, around 74 hyperthyroidism and around 17 progressor patients.

This sequence uses TRBV5-8 and TRBJ2-5, and 10 junctional nucleotides match TRBD2. The sequence was obtained from a woman in her twenties or thirties with Graves disease. Donor details come from another sample of the same person, matched by shared clones. Sequenced material: peripheral blood mononuclear cells (PBMCs), taken at new diagnosis, from a patient treated with antithyroid drugs. The encoded CDR3 is CASSRSGLAYQETQYF. Here is the DNA: TGTGCCAGCAGCCGCTCGGGACTAGCGTACCAAGAGACCCAGTACTTC.